This entry describes one T cell receptor beta chain. The data were obtained in a study of T cell responses to AZD1222 COVID-19 vaccine. Trimming stripped 3 bases from V and 7 bases from J, with 16 bases between. CDR3 length: 15 residues. Germline V CDR1 and CDR2: GTSNPN, SVGIG (reference sequence). Profiling relied on immunoSEQ multiplex PCR, and the TCRdb table lists in-frame clones only, not all of them. The sample lists some 170,000 clones, 90% to 95% occurring once. The V and J genes are TRBV30 and TRBJ1-6; no firm D call. This clonotype was sampled from an adult in good health. Sequenced here: peripheral blood, sampled on day 0 of AZD1222 vaccination. The CDR3 sequence: CAWSPKGKANSPLHF. The CDR3 DNA reads as TGTGCCTGGAGCCCTAAAGGGAAAGCGAATTCACCCCTCCACTTT.